Given below is one TCR beta chain in context. Its specificity is not known. The sample comes from a study of OX40 agonist ivuxolimab in advanced cancers. Whole-study results and caveats: In general, CD8+ T cells held more expanded clones than CD4+ did, on average.

V was trimmed by 3 bases and J by 3 bases, leaving 17 bases between them. Germline CDR1 reads MDHEN; CDR2 reads SYDVKM. The CDR3 loop spans 17 amino acids. Method: immunoSEQ multiplex PCR; TCRdb's copy keeps in-frame clones and lacks some. The table lists roughly 93,000 clones, more than 80% of them singletons. The chain employs TRBV28 and TRBJ1-4, with D possibly TRBD1 on 6 matching bases. The TCR originated in an adult with an advanced solid tumor such as melanoma, head and neck, liver or kidney cancer. Here the sequenced sample was CD4+ or CD8+ T cells sorted from blood, taken in a trial of the OX40 agonist ivuxolimab. The CDR3 region has the DNA TGTGCCAGCAGTTTCTGGGGGCTTAAAACGCCTAATGAAAAACTGTTTTTT. Its translation: CASSFWGLKTPNEKLFF. The whole variable domain, filled in from reference TRBV28 and TRBJ1-4, reads DVKVTQSSRYLVKRTGEKVFLECVQDMDHENMFWYRQDPGLGLRLIYFSYDVKMKEKGDIPEGYSVSREKKERFSLILESASTNQTSMYLCASSFWGLKTPNEKLFFGSGTQLSVL.